Described below is a single T cell receptor (beta chain) sequence and its context. Its antigen remains unknown. Trimming at V came to 1 base and at J to 0 bases, leaving 3 bases not matched to a gene. Per the germline V gene, CDR1 is SGHDN and CDR2 is FVKESK. The CDR3 consists of 17 residues. Produced via immunoSEQ multiplex PCR; TCRdb's table is partial and in-frame only. The sample lists 14,000 or so clones, 65% to 75% seen once, with about 4% in the top ten. The data stem from a study of tumor-infiltrating lymphocytes in localized non-small cell lung cancer. Looking at the study overall: From each patient, both tumor and uninvolved lung, non-adjacent to tumor, were sampled. General observations from the study: Tumors had more T cell infiltration than uninvolved lung, per TCRbeta sequencing and CD3 counts. Tumor T-cell fraction was not associated with recurrence-free survival.

Sequencing input: lung tumor tissue. This chain connects TRBV14 to TRBJ1-2; the match to TRBD1 covers 12 bases. The origin of this receptor is a human donor with non-small cell lung cancer. CDR3 nucleotides: TGTGCCAGCAGCCAAGTGGGACAGGGGGCGGCTAACTATGGCTACACCTTC. Translation gives CASSQVGQGAANYGYTF.